The source of this T cell receptor beta chain is a study of blood T cell repertoires in COVID-19. Across the whole study: The analysed material was cDNA or gDNA that came from T cells, B-cell-depleted T cells, or PBMCs.

This clone occurred once. The length of the CDR3 is 15 residues. Germline V gene lookup returns CDR1 SGHAT and CDR2 FQDESV (reference sequence). The ends were cut back, 5 bases at V and 3 bases at J, with 13 bases in the middle. The data were produced by immunoSEQ multiplex PCR, yet TCRdb's version contains in-frame clones alone and is incomplete. The table records approximately 200,000 clones, about 95% of them present only once. The sample consisted of peripheral blood. The source of this sequence is a man aged 30 to 39 with COVID-19, enrolled during active disease. The V and J genes are TRBV11-1 and TRBJ2-2; D gene unclear. In DNA form, the CDR3 reads TGTGCCAGCAGCCCCTACCGAGAGCACACCGGGGAGCTGTTTTTT. This sequence encodes CASSPYREHTGELFF.